This record looks at one TCR beta chain sequence and its context. The data stem from a study of blood T cell repertoires in COVID-19. Study summary: The samples span acute and convalescent COVID-19 from the United States, Italy and Spain. Sources were T cells, B-cell-depleted T cells, or PBMCs; the material itself was cDNA or gDNA.

As handled by the study authors: The authors estimated nucleated cell counts from reference gene primer amplification. The table came from immunoSEQ multiplex PCR; TCRdb's copy has only in-frame clones and leaves some out. That table gives V, J and clone size, and the DNA gave D and trimming. Of 300,000 or so clones detected, 80% to 90% appear once; the ten largest clones hold roughly 1.6%. The V end lost 12 bases, the J end lost 1 base, and 11 bases lay between the germline ends. The CDR3 has 12 amino acids. Germline CDR1 KGHDR, CDR2 SFDVKD. The chain has TRBV24-1 and TRBJ1-2; D gene ambiguous. Material: peripheral blood. This TCR came from a woman aged 40 to 50 who had recovered from COVID-19. CDR3 nucleotide sequence: TGTGCCCCACAGACCTATAACTATGGCTACACCTTC. This encodes CAPQTYNYGYTF.